The table lists the clone carrying this TCR beta chain with many counts. This sample's time point: newly diagnosed GD, antithyroid drugs for less than 3 months. Extracted RNA from PBMCs served as the source of the TCR library. This record belongs to a study of regulatory T cells in long-lasting Graves disease. HTBI primers from iRepertoire and Arm-PCR of CDR3 regions yielded the TCR beta libraries. Each CDR3 protein gets one entry after TCRdb re-called the multiplex PCR reads with MiXCR. The repertoire consists of 420,000 or so distinct CDR3 sequences, with roughly 15% occurring once and the leading ten covering about 23%. Germline CDR1 and CDR2: LGHDT and YNNKEL (reference sequence). The ends lost 0 bases at V and 4 bases at J; junction bases unmatched: 5. The CDR3 is 16 amino acids. The same sample was also used in a study of T cells in Graves' hyperthyroidism and ophthalmopathy.

Sequenced material: peripheral blood mononuclear cells (PBMCs), taken at new diagnosis, from a patient treated with antithyroid drugs. The chain carries TRBV3-1 and TRBJ2-1, with 8 bases aligning to TRBD2. The sequence came from a woman aged 18-35 years with Graves disease. The CDR3 here is CASSQDPGGYYNEQFF. CDR3 DNA sequence: TGTGCCAGCAGCCAAGACCCGGGAGGGTATTACAATGAGCAGTTCTTC.